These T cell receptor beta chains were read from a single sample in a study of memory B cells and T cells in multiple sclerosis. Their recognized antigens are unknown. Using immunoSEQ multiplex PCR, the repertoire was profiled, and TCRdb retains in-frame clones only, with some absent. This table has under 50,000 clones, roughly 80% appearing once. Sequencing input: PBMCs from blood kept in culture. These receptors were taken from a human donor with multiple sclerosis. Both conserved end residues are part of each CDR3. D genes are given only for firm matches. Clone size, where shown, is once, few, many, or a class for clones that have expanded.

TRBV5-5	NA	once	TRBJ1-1	CASSWDPLNTEAFF
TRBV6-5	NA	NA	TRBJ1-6	CASSPVQGYNSPLHF
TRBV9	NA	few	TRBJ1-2	CASSYRSDFYGYTF
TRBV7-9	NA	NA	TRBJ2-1	CASSLVSNEQFF
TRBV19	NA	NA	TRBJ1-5	CASSPGTLLGSNQPQHF
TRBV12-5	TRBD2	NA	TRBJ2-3	CASGSDRTSSQYF
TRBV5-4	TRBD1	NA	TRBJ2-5	CASSFSRQGDKETQYF
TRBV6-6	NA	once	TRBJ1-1	CASSYLPVQMNTEAFF
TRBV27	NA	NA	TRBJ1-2	CASSLSGRVEGYTF
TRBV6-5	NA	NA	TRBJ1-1	CASSQGRGTTEAFF
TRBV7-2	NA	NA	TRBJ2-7	CASSTYKLEQYF
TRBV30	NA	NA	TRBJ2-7	CAWGGGWWGEQYF
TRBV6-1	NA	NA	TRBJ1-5	CASSEGTANLPQHF
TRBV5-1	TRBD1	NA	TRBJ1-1	CASSSRDRGVAEAFF
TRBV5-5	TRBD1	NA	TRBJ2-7	CASQPGQGMYEQYF
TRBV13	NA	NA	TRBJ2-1	CASSVKISYNEQFF
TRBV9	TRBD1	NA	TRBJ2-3	CASSPNPGQGATDTQYF
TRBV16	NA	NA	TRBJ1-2	CASSISQIVRKTYGYTF
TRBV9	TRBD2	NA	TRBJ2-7	CASSGTSYEQYF
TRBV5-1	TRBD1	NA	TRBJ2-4	CASSRYRGKDIQYF